The subject of this entry is one T cell receptor (beta chain). These data are taken from a study of blood T cell repertoires in COVID-19. The wider study: From the United States, Italy and Spain came samples of acute and convalescent COVID-19.

The CDR3 runs to 15 residues. The V segment lost 7 bases and the J segment 1 base; nucleotides outside the gene matches: 7. Germline-derived CDR1 and CDR2 are MNHEY and SVGAGI. Authors' data handling: How many nucleated cells were present was estimated from reference gene primer amplification. Clones were read by immunoSEQ multiplex PCR, and TCRdb kept only the in-frame ones, dropping some. V and J calls and clone size are as listed in that table; D and trimming were resolved from the DNA. Of some 130,000 clones detected, roughly 88% appear once; the ten largest clones hold approximately 10%. Sequencing was performed on peripheral blood. The TCR comes from a man aged 50 or older with acute or convalescent COVID-19. J is TRBJ1-1 and V is TRBV6-5, with 9 bases lining up with TRBD1. CDR3 protein: CASTRQGVANTEAFF. CDR3 nucleotides: TGTGCCAGCACACGACAGGGGGTGGCGAACACTGAAGCTTTCTTT.